This T cell receptor beta chain was sequenced in a study of cytomegalovirus exposure and HLA in healthy donors. Trimming took 1 base from V and 7 from J, leaving 12 bases between them. The CDR3 spans 15 residues. Germline-derived CDR1 and CDR2 are SGDLS and YYNGEE. The PCR used 60 Vbeta and 13 Jbeta primers. Libraries were prepared by immunoSEQ multiplex PCR; TCRdb keeps only in-frame clonotypes and omits some of them. The specimen's table records some 84,000 clones. Sequencing was carried out using PBMCs. The TCR originated in a man aged 45 to 65 in good health and CMV-seronegative. This rearrangement joins TRBV9 to TRBJ1-6; a possible D gene is TRBD1 (6 bases). As DNA, the CDR3 is TGTGCCAGCAGCGTAACTGGGCAGGGGAATTCACCCCTCCACTTT. Translated: CASSVTGQGNSPLHF.